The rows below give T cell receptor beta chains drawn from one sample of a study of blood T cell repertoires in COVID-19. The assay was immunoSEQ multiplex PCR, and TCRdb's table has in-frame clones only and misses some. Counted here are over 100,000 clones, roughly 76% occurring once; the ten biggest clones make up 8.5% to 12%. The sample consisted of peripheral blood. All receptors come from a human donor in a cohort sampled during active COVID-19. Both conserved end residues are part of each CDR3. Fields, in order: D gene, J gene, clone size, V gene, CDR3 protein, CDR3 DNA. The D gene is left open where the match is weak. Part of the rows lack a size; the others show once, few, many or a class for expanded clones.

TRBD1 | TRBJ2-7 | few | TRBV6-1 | CASSEIPGTVYEQYF | TGTGCCAGCAGTGAAATCCCCGGGACAGTTTACGAGCAGTACTTC
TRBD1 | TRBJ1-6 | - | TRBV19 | CASSTSQGAGSPLHF | TGTGCCAGTAGTACCTCACAGGGGGCTGGGTCACCCCTCCACTTT
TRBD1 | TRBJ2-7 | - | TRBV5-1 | CASSYGGTGTYEQYF | TGCGCCAGCAGCTACGGGGGGACAGGGACCTACGAGCAGTACTTC
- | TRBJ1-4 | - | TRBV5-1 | CASSPSGGRGEKLFF | TGCGCCAGCAGCCCGAGCGGGGGGCGGGGAGAAAAACTGTTTTTT
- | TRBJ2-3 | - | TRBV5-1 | CASSYDTRSTDTQYF | TGCGCCAGCAGTTATGACACCCGTAGCACAGATACGCAGTATTTT
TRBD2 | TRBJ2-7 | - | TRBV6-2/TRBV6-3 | CAISGKAGLVSEQYF | TGTGCCATCAGCGGTAAAGCGGGACTGGTTAGCGAGCAGTACTTC
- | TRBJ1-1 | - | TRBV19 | CASIPGGGNTEAFF | TGTGCCAGTATCCCGGGGGGAGGGAACACTGAAGCTTTCTTT
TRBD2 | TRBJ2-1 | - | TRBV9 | CASSVEPAGGNEQFF | TGTGCCAGCAGCGTAGAACCAGCGGGAGGGAATGAGCAGTTCTTC
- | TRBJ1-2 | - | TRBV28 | CAATGIYGYTF | TGTGCCGCTACAGGTATCTATGGCTACACCTTC
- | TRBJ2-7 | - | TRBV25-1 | CASGHVIIPSIRQYF | TGTGCCAGCGGCCACGTCATTATCCCCTCGATACGGCAGTACTTC
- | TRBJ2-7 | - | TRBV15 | CATSQYRDVFEQYF | TGTGCCACCAGCCAGTACAGGGATGTGTTCGAGCAGTACTTC
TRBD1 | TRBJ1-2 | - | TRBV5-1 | CASSQTGGNYGYTF | TGCGCCAGCAGCCAAACAGGGGGTAACTATGGCTACACCTTC